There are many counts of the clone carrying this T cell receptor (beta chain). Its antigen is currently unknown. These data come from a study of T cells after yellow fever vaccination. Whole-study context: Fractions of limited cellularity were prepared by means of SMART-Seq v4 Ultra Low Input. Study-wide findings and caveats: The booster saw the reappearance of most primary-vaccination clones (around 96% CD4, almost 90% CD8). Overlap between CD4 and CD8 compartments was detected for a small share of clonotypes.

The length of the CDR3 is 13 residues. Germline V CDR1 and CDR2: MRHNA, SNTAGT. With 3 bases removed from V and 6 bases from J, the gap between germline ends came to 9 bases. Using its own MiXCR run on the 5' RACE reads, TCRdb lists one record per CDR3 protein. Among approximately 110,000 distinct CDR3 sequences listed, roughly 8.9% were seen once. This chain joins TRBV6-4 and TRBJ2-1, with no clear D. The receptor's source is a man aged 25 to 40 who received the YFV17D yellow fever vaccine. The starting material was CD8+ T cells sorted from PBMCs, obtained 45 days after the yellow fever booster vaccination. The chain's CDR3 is CASSDTASNEQFF. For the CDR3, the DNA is TGTGCCAGCAGTGATACCGCGAGCAATGAGCAGTTCTTC.